These 11 T cell receptor beta chains were all obtained from the same sample, sequenced in a study of cytomegalovirus exposure and HLA in healthy donors. Amplification used 60 Vbeta primers and 13 Jbeta primers. The assay was immunoSEQ multiplex PCR, and TCRdb's table has in-frame clones only and misses some. Its listing shows about 32,000 clones. The sequenced sample consisted of PBMCs. All receptors derive from a female donor in good health and CMV-seronegative.

The chain is built from TRBV28 and TRBJ1-5, with 8 bases fitting TRBD1. Trimming took 5 bases from V and 4 from J; bases not matched to a gene: 7. Per germline, CDR1 MDHEN and CDR2 SYDVKM. This CDR3 has 15 amino acids. The CDR3 is CASSPRTGRNQPQHF. Written as DNA, the CDR3 is TGTGCCAGCAGTCCAAGGACAGGGAGAAATCAGCCCCAGCATTTT. Complete variable domain (other parts from reference TRBV28 and TRBJ1-5): DVKVTQSSRYLVKRTGEKVFLECVQDMDHENMFWYRQDPGLGLRLIYFSYDVKMKEKGDIPEGYSVSREKKERFSLILESASTNQTSMYLCASSPRTGRNQPQHFGDGTRLSIL.

The chain recombines TRBV7-6 with TRBJ1-5; D perhaps matches TRBD1 (5 bases). CDR1 SGHVS and CDR2 FNYEAQ come from the germline V gene. This CDR3 region has 16 residues. Between the trimmed V and J ends, which lost 5 bases and 0 bases, there was a span of 14 bases. Here the CDR3 reads CASSPETEYSNQPQHF. The CDR3 region has the DNA TGTGCCAGCAGCCCCGAGACAGAATATAGCAATCAGCCCCAGCATTTT.

The chain uses TRBV13 and TRBJ2-5; possibly TRBD1 for D (5 bases). The CDR3 is made up of 14 amino acids. Germline assignment: CDR1 PRHDT and CDR2 FYEKMQ (reference sequence). Between the trimmed V and J ends, which lost 5 bases and 2 bases, there was a span of 12 bases. In nucleotides, the CDR3 is TGTGCCAGCAGCAACCGACAGAAGCAAGAGACCCAGTACTTC. Translation: CASSNRQKQETQYF.

V usage is TRBV5-6 and J usage is TRBJ2-6; possible D gene TRBD1, 7 bases. The CDR3 runs 17 residues. V was cut by 1 base and J by 3 bases, with 14 bases left in between. Per the germline V gene, CDR1 is SGHDT and CDR2 is YYEEEE. The CDR3 nucleotides read TGTGCCAGCAGCTTGCGGCAGGGGGGAAATGGGGCCAACGTCCTGACTTTC. It encodes CASSLRQGGNGANVLTF.

The CDR3 sequence is CSVERGGSYEQYF. CDR3 DNA sequence: TGCAGCGTTGAAAGGGGGGGCTCCTACGAGCAGTACTTC. The chain recombines TRBV29-1 with TRBJ2-7, with TRBD2 as a possible D gene (7 bases). This CDR3 is 13 amino acids long. Germline lookup yields CDR1 SQVTM and CDR2 ANQGSEA. V lost 2 bases to trimming and J lost 0 bases, with 8 bases between them.

In terms of frequency, this clone is medium-sized. Other DNA sequences of this sample code for an identical CDR3. The rearrangement uses TRBV6-5 and TRBJ1-1; TRBD1 aligns across 7 bases. Germline CDR1 and CDR2: MNHEY and SVGAGI. The trim removed 4 bases at V and 0 bases at J, leaving 5 bases unmatched. The CDR3 covers 15 residues. CDR3 nucleotides: TGTGCCAGCAGTTTCGCCACAGGGGTGAACACTGAAGCTTTCTTT. This encodes CASSFATGVNTEAFF.

This chain uses TRBV7-9 with TRBJ1-1, with D unresolved. Trimming removed 6 bases at V and 0 bases at J, with 11 bases between. Looked up from germline, CDR1 is SEHNR and CDR2 is FQNEAQ (reference sequence). This CDR3 comprises 14 residues. CDR3: CASREGLVNTEAFF. For the CDR3, the DNA is TGTGCCAGCAGGGAAGGCCTAGTGAACACTGAAGCTTTCTTT.

CDR3 in DNA: TGTGCCAGCAGCGTTTCCGGGACAGGACCTGAAAAACTGTTTTTT. Translated: CASSVSGTGPEKLFF. The V and J genes are TRBV9 and TRBJ1-4; TRBD1 matches at 8 bases. CDR1 is SGDLS, CDR2 YYNGEE, per germline. V lost 2 bases, J lost 7 bases, and 7 bases stayed unmatched. The CDR3 extends over 15 amino acids.

The CDR3 spells CASSLGQGETQYF. The CDR3 bases are TGTGCCAGCAGCTTAGGACAGGGGGAGACCCAGTACTTC. The rearrangement joins TRBV7-2 to TRBJ2-5; 8 bases are shared with TRBD1. There are 13 residues in the CDR3. The germline V gene has CDR1 SGHTA and CDR2 FQGNSA. The junction had 0 bases not matched to a gene; V was cut back by 1 base and J by 5 bases.

The V call is TRBV4-3, the J call TRBJ2-2, with D possibly being TRBD1 (5 bases). V shed 0 bases and J shed 5 bases, with 13 bases lying between them. CDR3 size: 16 residues. The germline gives CDR1 LGHNA, CDR2 YSLEER. CDR3 sequence: CASSQEGSRGTGELFF. The CDR3 DNA reads TGCGCCAGCAGCCAAGAAGGGTCTAGGGGAACCGGGGAGCTGTTTTTT.

This chain links TRBV2 with TRBJ2-5; 9 bases fit TRBD2. V shed 8 bases, J shed 5 bases, and the junction held 18 bases outside the gene matches. The CDR3 contains 17 residues. Germline CDR1 is SNHLY and CDR2 is FYNNEI. The CDR3 nucleotides are TGTGCCAGCGGGCCCTACGGGGCGGGGGGGCCATTGGAGACCCAGTACTTC. It yields the protein CASGPYGAGGPLETQYF.